At least ten counts were recorded for the clone carrying this TCR beta chain. Assay: immunoSEQ multiplex PCR; the TCRdb copy retains only in-frame clones and omits some. This table has 190,000 or so clones, more than 70% appearing once. The germline V gene encodes CDR1 SNHLY and CDR2 FYNNEI. The CDR3 is made up of 14 amino acids. With 11 bases clipped from V and 6 bases from J, the junction kept 14 bases outside the gene matches. These data originate in a study of blood T cell repertoires in COVID-19. Across the study: Some COVID-19 samples were acute and others convalescent; all came from the United States, Italy and Spain. PBMCs, B-cell-depleted T cells, or T cells were the source of the cDNA or gDNA that made up the material.

Clinical histories supplied by participants themselves formed the basis of cohort assignment. The rearrangement joins TRBV2 to TRBJ1-2, with 8 bases aligning to TRBD1. This receptor was taken from a woman aged 30 to 39 who had recovered from COVID-19. The sequenced sample consisted of PBMCs or T cells enriched from blood (not recorded which). In nucleotides, the CDR3 is TGTGCCGTCCAGACTGGACAGGGCGAGGATGGCTACACCTTC. It encodes CAVQTGQGEDGYTF.